This T cell receptor beta chain was recovered during a study of cytomegalovirus exposure and HLA in healthy donors. The PCR made use of 60 Vbeta and 13 Jbeta primers. Profiling relied on immunoSEQ multiplex PCR, and the TCRdb table lists in-frame clones only, not all of them. Among approximately 150,000 clones listed, around 85% were seen once. The receptor comes from a woman aged 25-40 years in good health and CMV-seronegative. Sample: PBMCs.

DNA for the CDR3: TGTGCCAGCAGTCCAGCCGACAGGGGCCATGGCTACACCTTC. This codes for CASSPADRGHGYTF. The chain is built from TRBV27 and TRBJ1-2, with TRBD1 identical over 8 bases. Germline loops: CDR1 MNHEY, CDR2 SMNVEV (reference sequence). V shed 5 bases, J shed 6 bases, and the junction held 8 bases outside the gene matches. CDR3 length: 14 residues.